Below, 9 T cell receptor beta chains from the same sample are listed, as sequenced in a study of blood T cell repertoires in COVID-19. Measured with immunoSEQ multiplex PCR; TCRdb has only the in-frame clones, and not every one. The sample contains 150,000 or so clones, approximately 80% of which appear only once. The material sequenced was peripheral blood. Every receptor here comes from a woman in her sixties or seventies with acute or convalescent COVID-19.

The chain combines TRBV2 with TRBJ2-1; 10 bases align to TRBD1. V was clipped by 6 bases and J by 4 bases; unmatched bases: 12. The CDR3 contains 17 residues. Germline V gene data show CDR1 as SNHLY and CDR2 as FYNNEI. The CDR3 reads CASSVGDEGQGYNEQFF. Written as DNA, the CDR3 is TGTGCCAGCAGCGTCGGGGATGAGGGACAGGGGTACAATGAGCAGTTCTTC.

V is TRBV3-1 (or the pseudogene TRBV3-2) and J is TRBJ1-1; TRBD1 is a possible D gene (6 bases). The CDR3 has 18 amino acids. Germline V CDR1 and CDR2: LGHDT, YNNKEL (reference sequence). Trimming shortened V by 0 bases and J by 5 bases, and 22 bases separated the two germline ends. CDR3 protein: CASSQDLPGTIGRTEAFF. In DNA, the CDR3 is TGTGCCAGCAGCCAAGATCTCCCAGGGACAATCGGTCGTACTGAAGCTTTCTTT.

The chain couples TRBV28 to TRBJ2-7, with TRBD1 matching over 9 bases. V gave up 6 bases and J gave up 2 bases; unmatched junction bases: 8. This CDR3 spans 15 amino acids. Germline V gene lookup returns CDR1 MDHEN and CDR2 SYDVKM. CDR3 in amino acids: CASRVGGTGTYEQYV. The CDR3 DNA sequence: TGTGCCAGCAGGGTAGGGGGGACAGGGACCTACGAGCAGTACGTC.

CDR3 coding DNA: TGTGCCAGCAGCCCACGCGGCGGGGGGGCCCCCACAGATACGCAGTATTTT. Amino acids: CASSPRGGGAPTDTQYF. V is TRBV7-3 and J is TRBJ2-3; 9 bases agree with TRBD2. The CDR3 sequence is 17 residues long. In germline, CDR1 is SGHTA, CDR2 FQGTGA. With V trimmed by 5 bases and J by 2 bases, 11 bases remained unmatched. The whole variable domain, remainder taken from reference TRBV7-3 and TRBJ2-3, is GAGVSQTPSNKVTEKGKYVELRCDPISGHTALYWYRQSLGQGPEFLIYFQGTGAADDSGLPNDRFFAVRPEGSVSTLKIQRTERGDSAVYLCASSPRGGGAPTDTQYFGPGTRLTVL.

The chain links TRBV19 to TRBJ1-1; D ambiguous. The CDR3 runs to 15 residues. Trimming shortened V by 3 bases and J by 1 base, and 12 bases separated the two germline ends. In germline, CDR1 is LNHDA, CDR2 SQIVND (reference sequence). The CDR3 sequence: CASSILMEGNTEAFF. The CDR3 region has the DNA TGTGCCAGTAGTATTTTGATGGAGGGGAACACTGAAGCTTTCTTT.

The gene calls are TRBV1 and TRBJ2-1; the D call in the table, TRBD2, was not verified against the DNA. TRBV1 is a pseudogene locus. The CDR3 runs 16 residues. CDR3 in DNA: TGCACCAGCAGCGGCAGAAGGGTAGCGGGGGCGCGAGAGCAGTTCTTC. Translating gives CTSSGRRVAGAREQFF.

The chain recombines TRBV4-1 with TRBJ1-2; TRBD1 matches at 7 bases. The germline gives CDR1 MGHRA, CDR2 YSYEKL. The V and J ends lost 0 bases and 0 bases, in that order; junction bases with no gene match: 7. The CDR3 has 17 residues. CDR3 coding DNA: TGCGCCAGCAGCCAAGATACTGACAGGGCAGCTAACTATGGCTACACCTTC. This encodes CASSQDTDRAANYGYTF.

The sample holds a few counts of this clone. The chain is built from TRBV5-1 and TRBJ1-5; tentative D call: TRBD1 (5 bases). Germline CDR1 is SGHRS and CDR2 is YFSETQ. The CDR3 is 15 amino acids. Trimming cost V 0 bases and J 6 bases, with 13 bases left between them. The CDR3 DNA is TGCGCCAGCAGCTTGGTTGGAGGGGCCGGTCAGCCCCAGCATTTT. Protein: CASSLVGGAGQPQHF.

This chain connects TRBV5-6 to TRBJ2-1, with 9 bases fitting TRBD2. This CDR3 has 16 amino acids. Germline V gene lookup returns CDR1 SGHDT and CDR2 YYEEEE. Germline trimming cut 0 bases from V and 4 bases from J; bases unmatched to any gene: 5. CDR3 amino acids: CASSLGSGGWYNEQFF. CDR3 sequence (DNA): TGTGCCAGCAGCTTGGGGAGCGGGGGGTGGTACAATGAGCAGTTCTTC.